This entry lists 12 T cell receptor beta chains sequenced from one sample in a study of control samples from healthy donors and cancer patients. Data came from immunoSEQ multiplex PCR; TCRdb stores just in-frame clones and leaves some out. The sample gives some 150,000 clones, roughly 94% of which show up once; more than 13% is in the top ten. Sequencing was performed on PBMCs. These receptors were taken from a man aged 55 to 70 with colorectal cancer.

The chain is built from TRBV18 and TRBJ2-2; D might be TRBD1 (5 bases). CDR3 length: 16 amino acids. Trimming removed 1 base from V and 0 bases from J, with 9 bases in between. Per the germline V gene, CDR1 is KGHSH and CDR2 is LQKENI. CDR3 sequence reads: CASSPRDSANTGELFF. The CDR3 DNA is TGTGCCAGCTCACCACGAGACAGCGCGAACACCGGGGAGCTGTTTTTT.

This rearrangement joins TRBV29-1 to TRBJ1-1; D is unresolved. Trimming took off 7 bases at V and 1 base at J, with 16 bases between the two ends. The CDR3 sequence is 14 residues long. Germline V gene sequence: CDR1 SQVTM, CDR2 ANQGSEA. This CDR3 is CSAADRPANTEAFF. Written as DNA, the CDR3 is TGCAGCGCCGCCGATAGGCCCGCGAACACTGAAGCTTTCTTT.

The chain is built from TRBV5-1 and TRBJ2-1, with 13 positions matching TRBD2. Germline CDR1 SGHRS, CDR2 YFSETQ. The CDR3 contains 15 residues. Unmatched junction bases numbered 5, after V lost 4 bases and J lost 7 bases. In DNA, the CDR3 is TGCGCCAGCAGCCCTACTAGCGGGGGGGCAAATGAGCAGTTCTTC. Translating it yields CASSPTSGGANEQFF.

This chain connects TRBV5-1 to TRBJ2-7; TRBD1 might be the D (5 bases). Germline V gene lookup returns CDR1 SGHRS and CDR2 YFSETQ. This CDR3 region has 15 residues. V was shortened by 1 base and J by 6 bases, with 17 bases between the two germline ends. CDR3 coding DNA: TGCGCCAGCAGCTTGAATGGCAGGGATACAGGCGAGCAGTACTTC. It is translated as CASSLNGRDTGEQYF.

This clone has just a few counts. The chain couples TRBV5-1 to TRBJ1-6; no clear D. Deletions cut 0 bases from V and 9 bases from J, with 7 bases between. The CDR3 extends over 13 amino acids. Germline lookup yields CDR1 SGHRS and CDR2 YFSETQ. The CDR3 loop reads CASSLGRVSPLHF. The CDR3 DNA follows: TGCGCCAGCAGCTTGGGAAGGGTTTCACCCCTCCACTTT.

The chain recombines TRBV7-2 with TRBJ2-5; TRBD2 matches at 15 bases. After removal of 5 bases from V and 0 bases from J, the junction contained 4 bases not matched to a gene. Germline V lookup: CDR1 SGHTA, CDR2 FQGNSA. The CDR3 is 17 residues long. CDR3 in DNA: TGTGCCAGCAGCCAGGGACTAGCGGGGGGCTACCAAGAGACCCAGTACTTC. Protein product: CASSQGLAGGYQETQYF.

The chain links TRBV5-1 to TRBJ1-4, with 7 bases that match TRBD1. V dropped 4 bases and J dropped 0; count of bases not matched to a gene: 3. CDR3 length equals 15 residues. The V gene's germline CDR1 is SGHRS and CDR2 YFSETQ. CDR3 DNA sequence: TGCGCCAGCAGCCAGGGACAGTCAACTAATGAAAAACTGTTTTTT. Amino acid sequence: CASSQGQSTNEKLFF.

The rearrangement links TRBV10-2 to TRBJ2-6, with D possibly TRBD2 on 6 matching bases. CDR1 and CDR2 (germline): WSHSY, SAAADI. The CDR3 is 16 amino acids. V was clipped by 4 bases and J by 1 base, with 11 bases between them. The CDR3 here is CASSGLGRSGANVLTF. The CDR3 DNA reads TGCGCCAGCAGTGGTCTAGGGAGGTCTGGGGCCAACGTCCTGACTTTC.

The V call is TRBV19, the J call TRBJ1-1; tentative D call: TRBD1 (6 bases). Germline CDR1 and CDR2: LNHDA and SQIVND (reference sequence). The V end lost 1 base, the J end lost 11 bases, and 14 bases lay between the germline ends. The CDR3 sequence is 13 residues long. The CDR3 sequence: CASSIGQGIAAFF. The CDR3 bases are TGTGCCAGTAGTATAGGCCAGGGGATCGCGGCTTTCTTT.

The chain employs TRBV5-6 and TRBJ2-7; D ambiguous. The CDR3 spans 14 residues. V was clipped by 0 bases and J by 1 base, with 8 bases between them. The germline V gene encodes CDR1 SGHDT and CDR2 YYEEEE. The CDR3 bases are TGTGCCAGCAGCTTGGGAGTGGGATCCTACGAGCAGTACTTC. The encoded protein is CASSLGVGSYEQYF.

The chain is built from TRBV3-1 (or the pseudogene TRBV3-2) and TRBJ2-7; 9 bases fit TRBD2. CDR1 and CDR2 from the germline V gene are LGHDT and YNNKEL (reference sequence). V lost 1 base, J lost 1 base, and 5 bases stayed unmatched. This CDR3 comprises 16 residues. The CDR3 DNA follows: TGTGCCAGCAGCCAAGGTCCGGGACTAGCTTCCTACGAGCAGTACTTC. This encodes CASSQGPGLASYEQYF.

The CDR3 DNA follows: TGTGCCAGCAGTGATCGACAGGGAAACACTGAAGCTTTCTTT. This gives the protein CASSDRQGNTEAFF. The V call is TRBV6-4, the J call TRBJ1-1; 7 bases line up with TRBD1. This CDR3 spans 14 amino acids. Trimming at V came to 3 bases and at J to 2 bases, leaving 3 bases not matched to a gene. Germline V lookup: CDR1 MRHNA, CDR2 SNTAGT.